The rows below give T cell receptor beta chains drawn from one sample of a study of cytomegalovirus exposure and HLA in healthy donors. Assay used: immunoSEQ multiplex PCR; TCRdb lists only in-frame clones, some missing. The sample has 150,000 to 200,000 clones, about 75% seen once. Sequenced: PBMCs. The receptors were gathered from a female donor in good health and CMV-seronegative. The CDR3 runs from the conserved cysteine through the conserved F or W. Fields, in order: D gene, V gene, clone size, J gene, CDR3 protein, CDR3 DNA. D genes are given only for firm matches. Clone size is given for some rows only: seen once, a few or many times, or a class if the clone is expanded.

TRBD1,TRBV5-1,few,TRBJ2-7,CASHRGRRDEQYF,TGTGCCAGCCACAGGGGGCGCAGGGACGAGCAGTACTTC
TRBD1,TRBV5-1,-,TRBJ1-2,CASSLEPDRGRFGYTF,TGCGCCAGCAGCTTGGAGCCGGACAGGGGGCGGTTTGGCTACACCTTC
TRBD2,TRBV27,-,TRBJ2-3,CASSPLWTSGASDTQYF,TGTGCCAGCAGTCCCCTCTGGACTAGCGGGGCCTCAGATACGCAGTATTTT
-,TRBV30,-,TRBJ1-2,CAWYQGLYGYTF,TGTGCCTGGTATCAGGGACTCTATGGCTACACCTTC
-,TRBV5-1,few,TRBJ1-4,CASSSGATNEKLFF,TGCGCCAGCAGCTCCGGGGCAACTAATGAAAAACTGTTTTTT
TRBD1,TRBV10-1,once,TRBJ2-3,CASSEAGTVDTQYF,TGCGCCAGCAGTGAGGCCGGGACAGTAGATACGCAGTATTTT
-,TRBV7-6,-,TRBJ1-6,CASSQRDGYNSPLHF,TGTGCCAGCAGCCAGAGGGATGGCTATAATTCACCCCTCCACTTT
TRBD1,TRBV5-4,-,TRBJ2-7,CASSLRYRGLSEQYF,TGTGCCAGCAGCTTGCGGTACAGGGGGCTAAGCGAGCAGTACTTC
TRBD1,TRBV2,-,TRBJ1-1,CASSESYRGSGAFF,TGTGCCAGCAGTGAATCGTACAGGGGGAGTGGAGCTTTCTTT
-,TRBV2,few,TRBJ2-2,CASRDLRTDTGELFF,TGTGCCAGCAGGGACCTAAGGACTGACACCGGGGAGCTGTTTTTT
-,TRBV7-9,-,TRBJ1-2,CASSFGDSYGYTF,TGTGCCAGCAGCTTCGGGGACTCCTATGGCTACACCTTC
-,TRBV5-5,-,TRBJ1-5,CASSLNMGASRQPQHF,TGTGCCAGCAGCTTGAACATGGGGGCAAGCCGTCAGCCCCAGCATTTT
TRBD1,TRBV4-1,-,TRBJ2-3,CASSPGRTGMFGTDTQYF,TGCGCCAGCAGCCCCGGACGGACAGGGATGTTTGGCACAGATACGCAGTATTTT
-,TRBV6-5,-,TRBJ1-6,CASRRDGNSPLHF,TGTGCCAGCAGGCGGGACGGAAATTCACCCCTCCACTTT
TRBD1,TRBV5-8,-,TRBJ2-1,CASSFRDRGAYNEQFF,TGTGCCAGCAGCTTTCGAGACAGGGGAGCCTACAATGAGCAGTTCTTC
TRBD1,TRBV6-6,-,TRBJ1-2,CASSYRDSYGYTF,TGTGCCAGCAGTTACCGGGACAGCTATGGCTACACCTTC
TRBD2,TRBV7-3,-,TRBJ2-1,CASSFSGRALDEQFF,TGTGCCAGCAGCTTTAGCGGGAGGGCCTTGGATGAGCAGTTCTTC
TRBD2,TRBV7-2,few,TRBJ2-7,CASSPGLASYEQYF,TGTGCCAGCAGCCCGGGACTAGCGTCCTACGAGCAGTACTTC
-,TRBV30,few,TRBJ1-5,CACALRGGSQPQHF,TGTGCCTGCGCCCTTCGAGGGGGAAGTCAGCCCCAGCATTTT
TRBD2,TRBV7-2,-,TRBJ2-5,CASSLLAGGAETQYF,TGTGCCAGCAGCTTATTGGCGGGAGGGGCGGAGACCCAGTACTTC
TRBD1,TRBV7-9,-,TRBJ1-2,CASSLPSGGSYGYTF,TGTGCCAGCAGCTTACCGTCAGGGGGTAGCTATGGCTACACCTTC
TRBD1,TRBV6-6,few,TRBJ1-3,CASSYGGQSSGNTIYF,TGTGCCAGCAGTTACGGGGGACAGTCCTCTGGAAACACCATATATTTT
TRBD1,TRBV5-4,-,TRBJ1-1,CASSPGDRDLNTEAFF,TGTGCCAGCAGCCCGGGGGACAGGGATCTGAACACTGAAGCTTTCTTT
-,TRBV5-1,-,TRBJ1-3,CASSFGGVTGNTIYF,TGCGCCAGCAGCTTCGGGGGTGTCACTGGAAACACCATATATTTT
-,TRBV29-1,-,TRBJ2-3,CSVLGVISTDTQYF,TGCAGCGTGCTAGGGGTTATTAGCACAGATACGCAGTATTTT
TRBD1,TRBV2,-,TRBJ1-1,CASTLETGVNTEAFF,TGTGCCAGCACCCTGGAGACAGGGGTTAACACTGAAGCTTTCTTT
TRBD2,TRBV19,-,TRBJ2-1,CASSIVERGLTHNEQFF,TGTGCCAGTAGTATAGTGGAGCGGGGGTTAACCCACAATGAGCAGTTCTTC
-,TRBV6-1,-,TRBJ1-5,CASSGGEGLRNQPQHF,TGTGCCAGCAGTGGGGGGGAGGGATTGAGGAATCAGCCCCAGCATTTT